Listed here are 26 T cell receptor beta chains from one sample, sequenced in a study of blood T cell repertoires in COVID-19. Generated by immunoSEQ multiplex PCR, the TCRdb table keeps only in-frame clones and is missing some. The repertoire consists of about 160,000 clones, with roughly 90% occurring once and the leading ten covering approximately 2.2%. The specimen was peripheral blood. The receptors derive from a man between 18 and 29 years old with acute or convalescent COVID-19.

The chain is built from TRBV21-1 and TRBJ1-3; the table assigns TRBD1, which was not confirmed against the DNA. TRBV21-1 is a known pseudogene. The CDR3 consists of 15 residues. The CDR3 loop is CASGGTEKKENTIYF. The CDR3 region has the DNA TGTGCCAGCGGCGGGACAGAGAAAAAGGAAAACACCATATATTTT.

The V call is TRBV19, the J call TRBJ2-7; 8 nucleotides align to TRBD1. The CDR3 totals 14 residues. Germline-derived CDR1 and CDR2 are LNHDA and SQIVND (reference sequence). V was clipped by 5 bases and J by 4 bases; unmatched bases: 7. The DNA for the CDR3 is TGTGCCAGTAGTCTCCAGGGGGCGGCGTACGAGCAGTACTTC. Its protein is CASSLQGAAYEQYF.

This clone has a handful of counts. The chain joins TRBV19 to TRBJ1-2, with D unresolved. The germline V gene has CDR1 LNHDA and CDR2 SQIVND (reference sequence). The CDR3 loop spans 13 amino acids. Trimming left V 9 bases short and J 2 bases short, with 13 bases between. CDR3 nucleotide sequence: TGTGCCAGCCAAATTACACCAAACTATGGCTACACCTTC. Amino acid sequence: CASQITPNYGYTF.

The CDR3 DNA sequence: TGTGCCAGCAGCTGGCGCCGGGACAGTCGACCCTCTGGGGCCAACGTCCTGACTTTC. As protein: CASSWRRDSRPSGANVLTF. The V call is TRBV21-1, the J call TRBJ2-6; no DNA check was done on the table's D call, TRBD1. TRBV21-1 is flagged as a pseudogene. CDR3 length: 19 amino acids.

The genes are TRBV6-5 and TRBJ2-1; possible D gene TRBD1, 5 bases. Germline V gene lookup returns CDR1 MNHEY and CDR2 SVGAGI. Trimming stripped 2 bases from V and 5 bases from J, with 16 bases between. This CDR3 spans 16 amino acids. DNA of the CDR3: TGTGCCAGCAGTTACGTTCTTACAGGAGCGCACAATGAGCAGTTCTTC. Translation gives CASSYVLTGAHNEQFF.

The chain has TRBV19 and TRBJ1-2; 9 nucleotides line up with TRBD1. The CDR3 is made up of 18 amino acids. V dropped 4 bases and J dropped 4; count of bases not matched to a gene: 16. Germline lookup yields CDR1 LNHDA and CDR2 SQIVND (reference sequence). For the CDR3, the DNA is TGTGCCAGTAGTAGGGACAGGGCTGAACTCAAGCCTCCCTATGGCTACACCTTC. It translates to CASSRDRAELKPPYGYTF.

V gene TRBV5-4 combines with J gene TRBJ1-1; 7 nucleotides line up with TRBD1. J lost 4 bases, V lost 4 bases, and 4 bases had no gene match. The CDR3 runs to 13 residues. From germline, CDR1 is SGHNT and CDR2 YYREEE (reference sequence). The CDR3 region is CASSDRDFTEAFF. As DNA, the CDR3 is TGTGCCAGCAGCGACAGGGATTTCACTGAAGCTTTCTTT.

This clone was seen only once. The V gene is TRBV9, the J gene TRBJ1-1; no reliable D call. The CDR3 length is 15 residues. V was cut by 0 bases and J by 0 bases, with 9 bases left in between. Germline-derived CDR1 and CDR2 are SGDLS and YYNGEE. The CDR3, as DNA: TGTGCCAGCAGCGTAGGTCCTTCTTTGAACACTGAAGCTTTCTTT. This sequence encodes CASSVGPSLNTEAFF.

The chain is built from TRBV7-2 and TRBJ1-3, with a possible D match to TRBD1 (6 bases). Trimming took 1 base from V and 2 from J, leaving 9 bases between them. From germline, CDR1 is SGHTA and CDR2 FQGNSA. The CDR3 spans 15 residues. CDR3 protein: CASSLVYRAGNTIYF. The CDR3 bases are TGTGCCAGCAGCTTAGTATACAGGGCTGGAAACACCATATATTTT.

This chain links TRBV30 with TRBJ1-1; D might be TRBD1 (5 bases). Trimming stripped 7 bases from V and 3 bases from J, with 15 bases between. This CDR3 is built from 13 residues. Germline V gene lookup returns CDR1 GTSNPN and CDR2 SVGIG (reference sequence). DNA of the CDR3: TGTGCCTTAATGACAGCCTTTTACACTGAAGCTTTCTTT. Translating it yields CALMTAFYTEAFF.

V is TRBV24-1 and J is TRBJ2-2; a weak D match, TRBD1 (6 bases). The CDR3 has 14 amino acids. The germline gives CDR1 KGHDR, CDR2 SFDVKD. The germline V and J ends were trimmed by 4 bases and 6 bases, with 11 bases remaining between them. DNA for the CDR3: TGTGCCACCAGTGAGGGGGCCGGAGCCGGGGAGCTGTTTTTT. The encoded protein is CATSEGAGAGELFF.

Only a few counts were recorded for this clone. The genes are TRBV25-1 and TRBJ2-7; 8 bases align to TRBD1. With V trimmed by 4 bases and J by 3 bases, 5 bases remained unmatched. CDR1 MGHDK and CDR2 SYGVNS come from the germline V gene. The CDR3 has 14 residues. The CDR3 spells CASSAWTGIYEQYF. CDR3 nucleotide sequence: TGTGCCAGCAGTGCCTGGACAGGGATCTACGAGCAGTACTTC.

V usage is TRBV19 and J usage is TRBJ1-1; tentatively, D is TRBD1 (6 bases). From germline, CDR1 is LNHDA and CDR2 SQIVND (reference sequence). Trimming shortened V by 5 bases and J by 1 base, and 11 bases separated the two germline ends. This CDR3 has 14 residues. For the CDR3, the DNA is TGTGCCAGTAGTCATCAGGGGAAGAACACTGAAGCTTTCTTT. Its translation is CASSHQGKNTEAFF.

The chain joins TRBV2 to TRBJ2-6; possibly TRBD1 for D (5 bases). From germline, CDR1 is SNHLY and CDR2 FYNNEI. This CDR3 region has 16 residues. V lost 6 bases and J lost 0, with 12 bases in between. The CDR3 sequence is CASSVTGFSGANVLTF. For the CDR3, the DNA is TGTGCCAGCAGCGTCACAGGCTTCTCTGGGGCCAACGTCCTGACTTTC.

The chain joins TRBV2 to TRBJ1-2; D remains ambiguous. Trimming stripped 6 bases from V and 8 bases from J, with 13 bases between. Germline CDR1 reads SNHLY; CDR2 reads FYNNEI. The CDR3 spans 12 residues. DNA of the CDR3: TGTGCCAGCAGGAAGAGGAATGGGGGCTACACCTTC. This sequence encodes CASRKRNGGYTF.

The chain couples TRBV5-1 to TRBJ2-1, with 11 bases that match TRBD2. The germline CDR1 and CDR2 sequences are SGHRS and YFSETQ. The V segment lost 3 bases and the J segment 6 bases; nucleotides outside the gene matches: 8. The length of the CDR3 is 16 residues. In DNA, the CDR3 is TGCGCCAGCAGCTCCTGGACTAGCGGGTCCATCAATGAGCAGTTCTTC. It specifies CASSSWTSGSINEQFF.

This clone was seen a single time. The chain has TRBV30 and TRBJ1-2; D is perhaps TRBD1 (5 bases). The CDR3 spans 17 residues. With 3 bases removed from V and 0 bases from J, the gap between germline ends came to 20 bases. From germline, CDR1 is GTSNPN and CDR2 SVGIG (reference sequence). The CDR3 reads CAWSATGGPRTNYGYTF. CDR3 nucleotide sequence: TGTGCCTGGAGCGCGACGGGGGGACCCCGAACTAACTATGGCTACACCTTC. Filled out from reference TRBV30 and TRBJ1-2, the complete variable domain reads SQTIHQWPATLVQPVGSPLSLECTVEGTSNPNLYWYRQAAGRGLQLLFYSVGIGQISSEVPQNLSASRPQDRQFILSSKKLLLSDSGFYLCAWSATGGPRTNYGYTFGSGTRLTVV.

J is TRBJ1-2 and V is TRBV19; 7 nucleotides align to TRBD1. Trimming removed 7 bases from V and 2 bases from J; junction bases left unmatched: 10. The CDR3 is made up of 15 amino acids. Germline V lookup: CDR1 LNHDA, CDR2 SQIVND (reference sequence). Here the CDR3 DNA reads TGTGCCAGTAACAAAGACAGGGAACTGAACTATGGCTACACCTTC. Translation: CASNKDRELNYGYTF.

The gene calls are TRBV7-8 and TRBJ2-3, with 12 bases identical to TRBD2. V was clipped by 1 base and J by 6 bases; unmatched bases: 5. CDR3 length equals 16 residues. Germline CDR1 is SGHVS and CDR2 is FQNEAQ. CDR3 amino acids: CASSLGLAGVVDTQYF. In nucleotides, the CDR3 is TGTGCCAGCAGCTTAGGACTAGCGGGAGTTGTCGATACGCAGTATTTT.

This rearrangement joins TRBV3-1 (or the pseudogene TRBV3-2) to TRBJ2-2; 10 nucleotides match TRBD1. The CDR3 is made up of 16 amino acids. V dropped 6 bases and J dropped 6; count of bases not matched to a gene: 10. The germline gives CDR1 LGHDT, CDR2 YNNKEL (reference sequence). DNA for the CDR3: TGTGCCAGCAGACGCTCCTCCGGGACAGGGGCCGGGGAGCTGTTTTTT. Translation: CASRRSSGTGAGELFF.

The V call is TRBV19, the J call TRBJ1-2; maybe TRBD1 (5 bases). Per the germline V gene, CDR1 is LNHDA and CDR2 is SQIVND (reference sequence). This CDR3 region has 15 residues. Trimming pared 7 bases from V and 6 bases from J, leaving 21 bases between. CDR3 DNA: TGTGCCAGTACCAACCCGGCAGGGAGGCGCGATGGCTACACCTTC. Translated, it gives CASTNPAGRRDGYTF. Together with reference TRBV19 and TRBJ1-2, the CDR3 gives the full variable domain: DGGITQSPKYLFRKEGQNVTLSCEQNLNHDAMYWYRQDPGQGLRLIYYSQIVNDFQKGDIAEGYSVSREKKESFPLTVTSAQKNPTAFYLCASTNPAGRRDGYTFGSGTRLTVV.

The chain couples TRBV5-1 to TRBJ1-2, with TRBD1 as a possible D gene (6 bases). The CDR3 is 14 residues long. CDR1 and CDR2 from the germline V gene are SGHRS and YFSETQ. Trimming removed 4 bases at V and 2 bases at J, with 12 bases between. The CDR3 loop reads CASSPIDRNYGYTF. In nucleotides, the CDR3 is TGCGCCAGCAGCCCTATAGACAGGAACTATGGCTACACCTTC.

CDR3 sequence (DNA): TGTGCCAGCAGCACCTGGGGCTTCAGCACAGATACGCAGTATTTT. This codes for CASSTWGFSTDTQYF. The chain uses TRBV5-4 and TRBJ2-3; weak D call: TRBD1 (5 bases). Germline V gene lookup returns CDR1 SGHNT and CDR2 YYREEE (reference sequence). The CDR3 runs 15 residues. V dropped 4 bases and J dropped 0 bases, with 12 bases sitting between them.

This CDR3 is CASSPGRATDTQYF. The DNA of the CDR3 is TGTGCCAGCAGTCCTGGGCGGGCCACAGATACGCAGTATTTT. V and J are TRBV27 and TRBJ2-3; perhaps TRBD2 as D (5 bases). The CDR3 is made up of 14 amino acids. CDR1 and CDR2 (germline): MNHEY, SMNVEV (reference sequence). V gave up 5 bases and J gave up 2 bases, with 11 bases separating them.

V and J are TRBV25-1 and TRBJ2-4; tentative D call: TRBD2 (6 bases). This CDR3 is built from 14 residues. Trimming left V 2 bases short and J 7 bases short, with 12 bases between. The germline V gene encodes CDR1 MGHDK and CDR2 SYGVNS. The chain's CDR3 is CASSERREGNIQYF. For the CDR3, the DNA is TGTGCCAGCAGTGAACGGCGGGAAGGGAACATTCAGTACTTC.

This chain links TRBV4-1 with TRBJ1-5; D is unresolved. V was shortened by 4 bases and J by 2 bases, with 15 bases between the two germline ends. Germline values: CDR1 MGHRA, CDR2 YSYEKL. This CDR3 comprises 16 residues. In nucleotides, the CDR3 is TGCGCCAGCAGCCCCCTGCAAGACGGGGGCAATCAGCCCCAGCATTTT. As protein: CASSPLQDGGNQPQHF.